The T cell receptor (beta chain) described here comes from a study of blood T cell repertoires in COVID-19. On the study more broadly: From the United States, Italy and Spain came samples of acute and convalescent COVID-19.

The CDR3 extends over 14 amino acids. The J segment lost 7 bases and the V segment lost 4 bases, leaving 4 bases of the junction unmatched. CDR1 and CDR2 (germline): SEHNR, FQNEAQ (reference sequence). Using immunoSEQ multiplex PCR, the repertoire was profiled, and TCRdb retains in-frame clones only, with some absent. The table has 45,000 to 50,000 clones, 86% seen once. The J gene is TRBJ1-5, the V gene TRBV7-9, with 10 bases fitting TRBD1. This clonotype was sampled from a human donor in a cohort sampled during active COVID-19. The sequencing sample was made of peripheral blood. CDR3 sequence (DNA): TGTGCCAGCAGCTCGGGACAGGGGTGGCAGCCCCAGCATTTT. Its translation is CASSSGQGWQPQHF.